This T cell receptor (beta chain) was recorded in a study of OX40 agonist ivuxolimab in advanced cancers. About the research overall: Treatment of patients was with ivuxolimab, an agonistic anti-OX40 (CD134) antibody. Earlier anti-PD-1, anti-PD-L1 or anti-CTLA-4 therapy was permitted; over 35% had received some. Partial responses were recorded for three patients, including one with hepatocellular carcinoma and two with cutaneous melanoma. Overall study findings and caveats: Low normalized T-cell clonal expansion was also seen in some nonresponders.

The data were produced by immunoSEQ multiplex PCR, yet TCRdb's version contains in-frame clones alone and is incomplete. In the table there are approximately 61,000 clones, roughly 90% of which are singletons. Trimming took off 4 bases at V and 5 bases at J, with 12 bases between the two ends. The germline gives CDR1 LGHNA, CDR2 YSLEER. This CDR3 spans 14 amino acids. Notes on this clone: Its antigen is unknown.

This receptor was taken from an adult with an advanced solid tumor such as melanoma, head and neck, liver or kidney cancer. The sample here was CD4+ or CD8+ T cells sorted from blood, taken in a trial of the OX40 agonist ivuxolimab. This chain uses TRBV4-3 with TRBJ2-1; D might be TRBD2 (6 bases). CDR3 loop: CASSLETGDNEQFF. Written as DNA, the CDR3 is TGCGCCAGCAGCCTTGAAACGGGGGACAATGAGCAGTTCTTC.